Listed here are 31 T cell receptor beta chains from one sample, sequenced in a study of blood T cell repertoires in COVID-19 (TCRdb year 2020). Libraries were made using the immunoSEQ multiplex PCR assay. Not all clones reach the TCRdb copy of this immuneACCESS table, which keeps in-frame sequences only. Checked studies attribute under half of the gap to unresolved V genes and leave the rest unexplained. The sample table contains roughly 140,000 clones; only one count was recorded for approximately 80% of them. Roughly 6.5% of the sample goes to the ten largest clones. Sequencing was performed on peripheral blood. The receptors originated from a human donor in a cohort sampled during active COVID-19.

The chain's CDR3 is CASSELAGAETQYF. CDR3 nucleotides: TGTGCCAGTAGTGAACTAGCGGGGGCAGAGACCCAGTACTTC. V usage is TRBV19 and J usage is TRBJ2-5, with TRBD2 matching 11 bases. The CDR3 is 14 amino acids. The V gene end was trimmed by 5 bases and the J gene end by 4 bases; junction bases not matched to a gene: 3. The germline V gene encodes CDR1 LNHDA and CDR2 SQIVND (reference sequence).

The J gene is TRBJ1-2, the V gene TRBV9; tentatively, D is TRBD1 (5 bases). Germline assignment: CDR1 SGDLS and CDR2 YYNGEE. CDR3 size: 15 residues. Trimming removed 0 bases from V and 4 bases from J, with 13 bases in between. Written as DNA, the CDR3 is TGTGCCAGCAGCGTAGCGTCCAGCCAGGGCTATGGCTACACCTTC. Amino acids: CASSVASSQGYGYTF. Together with reference TRBV9 and TRBJ1-2, the CDR3 gives the full variable domain: DSGVTQTPKHLITATGQRVTLRCSPRSGDLSVYWYQQSLDQGLQFLIQYYNGEERAKGNILERFSAQQFPDLHSELNLSSLELGDSALYFCASSVASSQGYGYTFGSGTRLTVV.

The J gene is TRBJ2-2, the V gene TRBV3-1 (or the pseudogene TRBV3-2), with D unclear. The V gene's germline CDR1 is LGHDT and CDR2 YNNKEL (reference sequence). The CDR3 runs to 12 residues. Trimming cost V 4 bases and J 4 bases, with 4 bases left between them. The CDR3 region has the DNA TGTGCCAGCAGCCGAGCCACCGGGGAGCTGTTTTTT. Its translation: CASSRATGELFF.

This clone came up once. The CDR3 sequence is CASSEDRGWNTQYF. The DNA of the CDR3 is TGTGCCAGCAGTGAGGACAGGGGGTGGAATACGCAGTATTTT. The chain links TRBV2 to TRBJ2-3, with 10 bases matching TRBD1. CDR1 SNHLY and CDR2 FYNNEI come from the germline V gene. V trimming: 3 bases; J trimming: 7 bases; junction bases outside the gene matches: 4. This CDR3 region has 14 residues.

The chain uses TRBV6-1 and TRBJ2-7, with D unresolved. Germline CDR1 and CDR2: MNHNS and SASEGT. V dropped 3 bases and J dropped 3 bases, with 12 bases sitting between them. The CDR3 contains 14 residues. This chain's CDR3 is CASSDNWALYEQYF. The CDR3, as DNA: TGTGCCAGCAGTGATAATTGGGCCCTCTACGAGCAGTACTTC.

The V gene is TRBV24-1, the J gene TRBJ1-5; possible D gene TRBD1, 5 bases. Germline values: CDR1 KGHDR, CDR2 SFDVKD. V shed 4 bases and J shed 6 bases, with 21 bases lying between them. The CDR3 spans 17 residues. The CDR3 bases are TGTGCCACCAGTGACCTGGAGGGGACGGGTATTAGTCAGCCCCAGCATTTT. Residues: CATSDLEGTGISQPQHF.

The rearrangement links TRBV6-5 to TRBJ1-2; the D gene is possibly TRBD1 (5 bases). The CDR3 sequence is 13 residues long. Trimming removed 7 bases at V and 1 base at J, with 10 bases between. Germline V lookup: CDR1 MNHEY, CDR2 SVGAGI. This CDR3 is CASTPQGNYGYTF. The CDR3 DNA reads TGTGCCAGCACCCCTCAGGGTAACTATGGCTACACCTTC.

In its sample, this clone was seen once. The rearrangement joins TRBV6-5 to TRBJ2-5, with 10 bases identical to TRBD2. From germline, CDR1 is MNHEY and CDR2 SVGAGI. J lost 5 bases, V lost 6 bases, and 9 bases had no gene match. The CDR3 runs 15 residues. The CDR3 DNA sequence: TGTGCCAGCAGCCCGAGACTAGCGGGTTTTGAGACCCAGTACTTC. Protein sequence: CASSPRLAGFETQYF.

The chain employs TRBV2 and TRBJ2-5; TRBD2 aligns across 11 bases. The V gene end was trimmed by 6 bases and the J gene end by 5 bases; junction bases not matched to a gene: 5. The germline V gene encodes CDR1 SNHLY and CDR2 FYNNEI. The CDR3 has 14 amino acids. The CDR3 DNA reads as TGTGCCAGCAGATTAGCGGGGGGGGCGGAGACCCAGTACTTC. It specifies CASRLAGGAETQYF.

This chain links TRBV4-1 with TRBJ1-5; TRBD1 aligns across 7 bases. Trimming cost V 0 bases and J 2 bases; bases outside gene matches: 7. This CDR3 contains 17 residues. The V gene's germline CDR1 is MGHRA and CDR2 YSYEKL. CDR3 sequence reads: CASSQDFDRVGNQPQHF. The CDR3 DNA reads TGCGCCAGCAGCCAAGATTTTGACAGGGTGGGCAATCAGCCCCAGCATTTT.

The genes are TRBV7-8 and TRBJ1-2; 9 bases fit TRBD1. Germline V gene lookup returns CDR1 SGHVS and CDR2 FQNEAQ. The CDR3 has 13 amino acids. J lost 4 bases, V lost 4 bases, and 1 base had no gene match. The CDR3 DNA follows: TGTGCCAGCAGCTCGGGACAGGGCTATGGCTACACCTTC. Its translation is CASSSGQGYGYTF.

This clone was picked up a small number of times. The chain carries TRBV9 and TRBJ2-6, with D tentatively TRBD1 (5 bases). CDR1 SGDLS and CDR2 YYNGEE come from the germline V gene. Trimming took off 2 bases at V and 0 bases at J, with 6 bases between the two ends. The CDR3 has 15 amino acids. As DNA, the CDR3 is TGTGCCAGCAGCGTTGACAGCTCTGGGGCCAACGTCCTGACTTTC. Protein product: CASSVDSSGANVLTF.

V gene TRBV7-2 combines with J gene TRBJ1-4; 10 bases align to TRBD1. This CDR3 has 14 amino acids. Trimming cost V 5 bases and J 6 bases; bases outside gene matches: 3. The V gene's germline CDR1 is SGHTA and CDR2 FQGNSA. As DNA, the CDR3 is TGTGCCAGCAGCCGGGACAGGGGCGATGAAAAACTGTTTTTT. Amino acid sequence: CASSRDRGDEKLFF.

The chain uses TRBV7-8 and TRBJ2-2, with 11 bases matching TRBD2. CDR3 length: 15 residues. Germline lookup yields CDR1 SGHVS and CDR2 FQNEAQ. After removal of 6 bases from V and 5 bases from J, the junction contained 5 bases not matched to a gene. The CDR3 loop reads CASRLGLADTGELFF. CDR3 coding DNA: TGTGCCAGCAGATTGGGACTAGCGGATACCGGGGAGCTGTTTTTT. The full variable domain, with the rest looked up from reference TRBV7-8 and TRBJ2-2, is GAGVSQSPRYKVAKRGQDVALRCDPISGHVSLFWYQQALGQGPEFLTYFQNEAQLDKSGLPSDRFFAERPEGSVSTLKIQRTQQEDSAVYLCASRLGLADTGELFFGEGSRLTVL.

This chain joins TRBV11-2 and TRBJ2-3; TRBD2 aligns across 7 bases. The junction had 1 base not matched to a gene; V was cut back by 0 bases and J by 1 base. Germline loops: CDR1 SGHAT, CDR2 FQNNGV. The CDR3 extends over 15 amino acids. CDR3 coding DNA: TGTGCCAGCAGCTTAGAACGGGGGGGCACAGATACGCAGTATTTT. Translation gives CASSLERGGTDTQYF.

This clone was recorded a few times. V and J are TRBV15 and TRBJ2-1, with 7 bases lining up with TRBD2. This CDR3 contains 16 residues. Germline V gene lookup returns CDR1 LNHNV and CDR2 YYDKDF (reference sequence). J lost 2 bases, V lost 4 bases, and 8 bases had no gene match. This CDR3 reads CATSTGMGGAYNEQFF. In nucleotides, the CDR3 is TGTGCCACCAGCACTGGTATGGGGGGGGCCTACAATGAGCAGTTCTTC.

The genes are TRBV7-8 and TRBJ1-6, with D uncertain. The CDR3 extends over 15 amino acids. Germline V gives CDR1 SGHVS, CDR2 FQNEAQ. V was clipped by 1 base and J by 4 bases, with 8 bases between them. Written as DNA, the CDR3 is TGTGCCAGCAGCTTAGGGGCACGTTATAATTCACCCCTCCACTTT. This codes for CASSLGARYNSPLHF.

The chain links TRBV3-1 (or the pseudogene TRBV3-2) to TRBJ2-1; possibly TRBD2 for D (6 bases). Trimming removed 6 bases at V and 7 bases at J, with 16 bases between. CDR1 is LGHDT and CDR2 is YNNKEL in the germline V gene (reference sequence). This CDR3 contains 14 residues. CDR3 protein: CASRGGGRENEQFF. The CDR3 bases are TGTGCCAGCAGGGGCGGAGGGAGAGAGAATGAGCAGTTCTTC.

The chain employs TRBV6-4 and TRBJ2-2; maybe TRBD1 (6 bases). CDR1 is MRHNA and CDR2 is SNTAGT in the germline V gene. The V gene lost 6 bases and the J gene lost 0 bases, with 20 bases spanning the gap. This CDR3 spans 18 amino acids. The CDR3 DNA reads TGTGCCAGCAGCGAAGCTCATACAGGGTTCCCGAACACCGGGGAGCTGTTTTTT. The encoded protein is CASSEAHTGFPNTGELFF.

The gene calls are TRBV29-1 and TRBJ1-1, with no clear D. The CDR3 runs 12 residues. The V end was cut by 5 bases, the J end by 4 bases, with 11 bases between. CDR1 SQVTM and CDR2 ANQGSEA come from the germline V gene. The CDR3 is CSVPRGGTEAFF. The CDR3 DNA reads as TGCAGCGTTCCGCGAGGAGGCACTGAAGCTTTCTTT.

The rearrangement links TRBV6-2 or TRBV6-3 to TRBJ1-5; TRBD1 aligns across 7 bases. This CDR3 is built from 18 residues. CDR1 is MNHEY, CDR2 SVGEGT, per germline. Germline trimming cut 6 bases from V and 4 bases from J; bases unmatched to any gene: 18. This chain's CDR3 is CASSPRGQIARNNQPQHF. The CDR3 nucleotides read TGTGCCAGCAGCCCTCGGGGACAGATAGCACGAAATAATCAGCCCCAGCATTTT.

V is TRBV2 and J is TRBJ2-1; D not resolved. The CDR3 runs 14 residues. The germline gives CDR1 SNHLY, CDR2 FYNNEI. Trimming cost V 6 bases and J 0 bases, with 9 bases left between them. CDR3 protein: CASRMSNSYNEQFF. CDR3 in DNA: TGTGCCAGCAGGATGAGTAACTCCTACAATGAGCAGTTCTTC.

The V and J genes are TRBV19 and TRBJ2-7; the match to TRBD2 covers 9 bases. The CDR3 is 17 amino acids. J was trimmed by 6 bases and V by 0 bases; bases with no gene match: 12. Germline V lookup: CDR1 LNHDA, CDR2 SQIVND (reference sequence). This CDR3 is CASSIDRGSGGSAEQYF. CDR3 coding DNA: TGTGCCAGTAGTATAGATCGCGGAAGCGGGGGGTCCGCCGAGCAGTACTTC.

This clone was observed a single time. In DNA, the CDR3 is TGCGCCAGCAGCCAAAGACAGGGTAACTATGGCTACACCTTC. This gives the protein CASSQRQGNYGYTF. J is TRBJ1-2 and V is TRBV5-1; 7 positions match TRBD1. This CDR3 spans 14 amino acids. V dropped 4 bases and J dropped 1; count of bases not matched to a gene: 4. Germline V CDR1 and CDR2: SGHRS, YFSETQ. Full variable domain (rest looked up from reference TRBV5-1 and TRBJ1-2): KAGVTQTPRYLIKTRGQQVTLSCSPISGHRSVSWYQQTPGQGLQFLFEYFSETQRNKGNFPGRFSGRQFSNSRSEMNVSTLELGDSALYLCASSQRQGNYGYTFGSGTRLTVV.

V and J are TRBV11-3 and TRBJ1-4, with TRBD1 matching 10 bases. The V segment lost 0 bases and the J segment 7 bases; nucleotides outside the gene matches: 5. This CDR3 has 16 amino acids. Germline V gene data show CDR1 as SGHNT and CDR2 as YENEEA. The CDR3 protein is CASSLESGTGVEKLFF. CDR3 DNA sequence: TGTGCCAGCAGCTTAGAGTCCGGGACAGGGGTTGAAAAACTGTTTTTT.

This chain uses TRBV9 with TRBJ1-1; possibly TRBD1 for D (5 bases). Germline V gene sequence: CDR1 SGDLS, CDR2 YYNGEE. The CDR3 covers 13 residues. Trimming cost V 4 bases and J 12 bases, with 19 bases left between them. Here the CDR3 DNA reads TGTGCCAGCAGCTCTACAGGAGAGGTCGGCACTTTCTTT. Translating gives CASSSTGEVGTFF.

The rearrangement joins TRBV4-2 to TRBJ2-7; D possibly corresponds to TRBD2 (5 bases). The V gene's germline CDR1 is LGHNA and CDR2 YNFKEQ. Trimming cost V 1 base and J 3 bases, with 19 bases left between them. The length of the CDR3 is 17 residues. CDR3 amino acids: CASSQGASSPALYEQYF. CDR3 DNA sequence: TGTGCCAGCAGCCAAGGAGCTAGCAGTCCCGCTCTCTACGAGCAGTACTTC.

This sequence joins TRBV4-3 and TRBJ1-1; no clear D gene. Trimming took off 2 bases at V and 2 bases at J, with 12 bases between the two ends. Germline V gene data show CDR1 as LGHNA and CDR2 as YSLEER. The CDR3 is made up of 15 amino acids. The CDR3 loop reads CASSQRAAGNTEAFF. CDR3 in DNA: TGCGCCAGCAGCCAAAGAGCGGCCGGTAACACTGAAGCTTTCTTT.

This chain joins TRBV7-2 and TRBJ1-5; TRBD1 agrees at 7 bases. V gave up 5 bases and J gave up 2 bases; unmatched junction bases: 0. Germline V lookup: CDR1 SGHTA, CDR2 FQGNSA. CDR3 length: 13 residues. DNA of the CDR3: TGTGCCAGCAGCACAGGGGGCAATCAGCCCCAGCATTTT. Translating it yields CASSTGGNQPQHF.

The rearrangement joins TRBV6-2 or TRBV6-3 to TRBJ2-2; TRBD1 matches at 9 bases. Looked up from germline, CDR1 is MNHEY and CDR2 is SVGEGT. The trim removed 2 bases at V and 5 bases at J, leaving 3 bases unmatched. The CDR3 runs to 15 residues. The CDR3 reads CASSYGTGITGELFF. CDR3 in DNA: TGTGCCAGCAGTTACGGGACAGGGATTACCGGGGAGCTGTTTTTT.

J is TRBJ1-1 and V is TRBV7-9, with 8 bases identical to TRBD1. The CDR3 consists of 16 residues. Germline CDR1 SEHNR, CDR2 FQNEAQ (reference sequence). Losses at the gene ends were 2 bases for V and 2 bases for J; bases not matched to a gene: 7. CDR3 sequence: CASSLQKTGVNTEAFF. CDR3 nucleotide sequence: TGTGCCAGCAGCTTACAGAAGACAGGGGTAAACACTGAAGCTTTCTTT.